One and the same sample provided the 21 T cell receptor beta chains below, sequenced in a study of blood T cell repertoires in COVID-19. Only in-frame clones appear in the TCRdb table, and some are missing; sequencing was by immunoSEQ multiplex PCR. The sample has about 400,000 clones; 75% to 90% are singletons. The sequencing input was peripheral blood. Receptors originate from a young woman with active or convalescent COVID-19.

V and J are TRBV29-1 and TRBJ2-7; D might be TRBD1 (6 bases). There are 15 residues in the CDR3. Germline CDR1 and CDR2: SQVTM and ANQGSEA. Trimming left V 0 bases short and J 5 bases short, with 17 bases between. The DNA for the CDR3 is TGCAGCGTTGAAGATGCGACAGGAAACCTCAACGAGCAGTACTTC. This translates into CSVEDATGNLNEQYF.

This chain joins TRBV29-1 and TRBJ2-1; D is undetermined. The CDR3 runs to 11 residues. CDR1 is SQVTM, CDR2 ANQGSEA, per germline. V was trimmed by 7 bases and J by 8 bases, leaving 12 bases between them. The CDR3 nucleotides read TGCAGCGGCTGGGCCTTGGATGAGCAGTTCTTC. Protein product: CSGWALDEQFF.

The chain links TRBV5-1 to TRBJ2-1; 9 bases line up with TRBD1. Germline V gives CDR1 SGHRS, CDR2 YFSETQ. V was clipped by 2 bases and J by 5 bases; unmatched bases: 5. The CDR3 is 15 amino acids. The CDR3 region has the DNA TGCGCCAGCAGCTTAGGACAGGGGATCGACAATGAGCAGTTCTTC. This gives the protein CASSLGQGIDNEQFF.

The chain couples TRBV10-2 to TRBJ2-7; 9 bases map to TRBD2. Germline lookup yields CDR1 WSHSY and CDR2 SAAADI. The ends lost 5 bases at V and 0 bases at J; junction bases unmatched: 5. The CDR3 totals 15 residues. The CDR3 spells CASSRLAGTSYEQYF. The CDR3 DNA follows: TGCGCCAGCAGTCGTCTAGCGGGAACCTCCTACGAGCAGTACTTC.

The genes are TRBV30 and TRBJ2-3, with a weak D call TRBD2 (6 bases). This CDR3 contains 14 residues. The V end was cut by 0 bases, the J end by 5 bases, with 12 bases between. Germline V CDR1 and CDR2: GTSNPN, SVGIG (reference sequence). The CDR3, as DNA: TGTGCCTGGAGTGTGGGGACGGAGGGAGATACGCAGTATTTT. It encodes CAWSVGTEGDTQYF.

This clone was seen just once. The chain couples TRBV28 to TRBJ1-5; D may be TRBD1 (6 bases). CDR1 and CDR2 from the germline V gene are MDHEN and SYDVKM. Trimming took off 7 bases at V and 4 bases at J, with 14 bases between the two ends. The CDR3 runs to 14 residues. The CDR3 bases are TGTGCCAGCACCGCCGAAGACAGGAATCAGCCCCAGCATTTT. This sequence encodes CASTAEDRNQPQHF.

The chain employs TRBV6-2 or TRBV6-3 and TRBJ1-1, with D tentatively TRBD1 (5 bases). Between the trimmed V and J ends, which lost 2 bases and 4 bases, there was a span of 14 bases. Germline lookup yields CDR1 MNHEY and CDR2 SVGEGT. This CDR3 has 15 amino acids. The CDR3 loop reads CASSYGSQGITEAFF. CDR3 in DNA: TGTGCCAGCAGTTACGGTTCCCAGGGCATCACTGAAGCTTTCTTT.

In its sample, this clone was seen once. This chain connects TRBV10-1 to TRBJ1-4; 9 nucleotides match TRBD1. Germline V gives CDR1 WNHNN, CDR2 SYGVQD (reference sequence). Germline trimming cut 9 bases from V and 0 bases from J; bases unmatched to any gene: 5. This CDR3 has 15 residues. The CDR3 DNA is TGCGCCAGGAGGACAGGGGACCCAACTAATGAAAAACTGTTTTTT. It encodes CARRTGDPTNEKLFF.

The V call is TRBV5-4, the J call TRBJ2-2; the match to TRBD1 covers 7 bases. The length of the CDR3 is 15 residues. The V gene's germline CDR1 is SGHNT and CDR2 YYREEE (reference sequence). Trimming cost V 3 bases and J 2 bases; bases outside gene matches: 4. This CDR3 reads CASSSTGSNTGELFF. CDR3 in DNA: TGTGCCAGCAGCTCGACAGGGTCAAACACCGGGGAGCTGTTTTTT.

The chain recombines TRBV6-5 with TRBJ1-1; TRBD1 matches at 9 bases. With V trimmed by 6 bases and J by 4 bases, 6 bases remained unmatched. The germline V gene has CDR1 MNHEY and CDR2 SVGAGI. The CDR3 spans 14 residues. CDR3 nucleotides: TGTGCCAGCAGCTACAGGGGGCAATTCACTGAAGCTTTCTTT. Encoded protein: CASSYRGQFTEAFF.

CDR3 bases: TGTGCCAGCAGTCAAACAAAGAACACTGAAGCTTTCTTT. This codes for CASSQTKNTEAFF. The chain has TRBV6-5 and TRBJ1-1; D ambiguous. The CDR3 spans 13 residues. The V and J ends lost 5 bases and 1 base respectively, with 8 bases between them. CDR1 and CDR2 (germline): MNHEY, SVGAGI.

In nucleotides, the CDR3 is TGTGCCAGCAGCCCCGGAGGGCGCGGGAGAGATACGCAGTATTTT. Its translation is CASSPGGRGRDTQYF. This rearrangement joins TRBV5-4 to TRBJ2-3; 7 bases are shared with TRBD2. Germline CDR1 and CDR2: SGHNT and YYREEE (reference sequence). CDR3 length: 15 residues. The trim removed 4 bases at V and 5 bases at J, leaving 10 bases unmatched.

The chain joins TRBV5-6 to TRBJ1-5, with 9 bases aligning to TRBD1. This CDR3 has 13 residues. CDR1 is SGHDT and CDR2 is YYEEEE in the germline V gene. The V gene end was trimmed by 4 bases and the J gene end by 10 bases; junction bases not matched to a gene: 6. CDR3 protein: CASSPGTGNPQHF. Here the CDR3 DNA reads TGTGCCAGCAGCCCCGGGACAGGGAATCCCCAGCATTTT.

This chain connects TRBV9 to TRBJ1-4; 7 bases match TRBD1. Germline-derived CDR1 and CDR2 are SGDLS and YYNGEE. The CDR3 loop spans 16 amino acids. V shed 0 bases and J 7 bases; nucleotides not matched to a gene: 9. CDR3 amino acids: CASSVEQGLGGEKLFF. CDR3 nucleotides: TGTGCCAGCAGCGTAGAACAGGGGCTTGGAGGTGAAAAACTGTTTTTT. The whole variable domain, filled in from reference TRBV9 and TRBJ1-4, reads DSGVTQTPKHLITATGQRVTLRCSPRSGDLSVYWYQQSLDQGLQFLIQYYNGEERAKGNILERFSAQQFPDLHSELNLSSLELGDSALYFCASSVEQGLGGEKLFFGSGTQLSVL.

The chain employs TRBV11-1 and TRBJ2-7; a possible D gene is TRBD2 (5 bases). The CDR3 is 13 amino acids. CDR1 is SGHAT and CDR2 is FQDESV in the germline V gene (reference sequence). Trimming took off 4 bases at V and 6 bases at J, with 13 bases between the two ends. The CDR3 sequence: CASSWSRESEQYF. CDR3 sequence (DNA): TGTGCCAGCAGCTGGTCGAGGGAATCCGAGCAGTACTTC. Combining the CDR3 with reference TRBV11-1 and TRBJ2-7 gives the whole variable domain EAEVAQSPRYKITEKSQAVAFWCDPISGHATLYWYRQILGQGPELLVQFQDESVVDDSQLPKDRFSAERLKGVDSTLKIQPAELGDSAMYLCASSWSRESEQYFGPGTRLTVT.

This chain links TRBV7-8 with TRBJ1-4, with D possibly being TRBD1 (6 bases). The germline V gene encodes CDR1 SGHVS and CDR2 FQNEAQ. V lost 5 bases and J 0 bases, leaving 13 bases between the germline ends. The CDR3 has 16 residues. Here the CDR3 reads CASSRGGRATNEKLFF. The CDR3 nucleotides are TGTGCCAGCAGCCGCGGGGGGCGGGCAACTAATGAAAAACTGTTTTTT.

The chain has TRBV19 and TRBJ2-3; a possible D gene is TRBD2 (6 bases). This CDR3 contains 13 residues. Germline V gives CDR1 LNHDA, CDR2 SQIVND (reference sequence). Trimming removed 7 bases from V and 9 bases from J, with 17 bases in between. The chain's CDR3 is CASTLTSLSTQYF. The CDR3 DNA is TGTGCCAGTACTCTTACTAGCTTATCAACGCAGTATTTT. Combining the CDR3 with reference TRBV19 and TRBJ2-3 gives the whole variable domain DGGITQSPKYLFRKEGQNVTLSCEQNLNHDAMYWYRQDPGQGLRLIYYSQIVNDFQKGDIAEGYSVSREKKESFPLTVTSAQKNPTAFYLCASTLTSLSTQYFGPGTRLTVL.

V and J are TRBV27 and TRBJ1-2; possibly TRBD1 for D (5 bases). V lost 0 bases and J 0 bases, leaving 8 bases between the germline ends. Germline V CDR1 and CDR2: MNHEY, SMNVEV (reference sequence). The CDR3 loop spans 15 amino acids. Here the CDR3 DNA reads TGTGCCAGCAGTTTATCGACAGTAGCTAACTATGGCTACACCTTC. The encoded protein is CASSLSTVANYGYTF.

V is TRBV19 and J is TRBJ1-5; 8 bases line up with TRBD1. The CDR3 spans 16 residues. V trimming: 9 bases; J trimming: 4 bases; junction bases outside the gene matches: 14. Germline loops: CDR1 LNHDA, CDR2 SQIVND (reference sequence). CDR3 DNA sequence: TGTGCCAGCGTTTTTAAGACAGGGGAGAAGAATCAGCCCCAGCATTTT. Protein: CASVFKTGEKNQPQHF.

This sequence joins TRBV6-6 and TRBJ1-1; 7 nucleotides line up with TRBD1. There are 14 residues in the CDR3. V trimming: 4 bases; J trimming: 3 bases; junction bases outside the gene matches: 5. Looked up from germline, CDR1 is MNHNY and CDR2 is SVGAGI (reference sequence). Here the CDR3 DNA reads TGTGCCAGCAGTTTCAGGACAGGCGACACTGAAGCTTTCTTT. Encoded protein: CASSFRTGDTEAFF.

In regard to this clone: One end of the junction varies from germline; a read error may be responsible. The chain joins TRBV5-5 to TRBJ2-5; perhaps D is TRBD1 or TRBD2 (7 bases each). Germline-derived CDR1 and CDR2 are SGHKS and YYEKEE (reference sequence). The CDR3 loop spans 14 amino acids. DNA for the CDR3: TGTGCCAGCTGCTTGGGAGGGGGCGGGGAGACCCAGTACTTC. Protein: CASCLGGGGETQYF.